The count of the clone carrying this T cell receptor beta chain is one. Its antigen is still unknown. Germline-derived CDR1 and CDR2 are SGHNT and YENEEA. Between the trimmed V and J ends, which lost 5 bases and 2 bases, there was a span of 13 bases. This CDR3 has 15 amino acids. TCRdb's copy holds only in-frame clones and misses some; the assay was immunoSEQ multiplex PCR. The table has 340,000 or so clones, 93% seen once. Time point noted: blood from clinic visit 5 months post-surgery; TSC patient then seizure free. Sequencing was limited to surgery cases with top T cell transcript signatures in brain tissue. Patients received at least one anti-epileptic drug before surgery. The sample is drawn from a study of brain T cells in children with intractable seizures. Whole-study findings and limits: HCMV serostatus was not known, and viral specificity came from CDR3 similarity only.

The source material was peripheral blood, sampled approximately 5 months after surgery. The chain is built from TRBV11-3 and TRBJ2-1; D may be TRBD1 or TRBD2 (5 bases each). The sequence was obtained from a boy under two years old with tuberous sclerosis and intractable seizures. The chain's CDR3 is CASSPLLGAYNEQFF. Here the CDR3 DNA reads TGTGCCAGCAGCCCATTGTTGGGGGCCTACAATGAGCAGTTCTTC.